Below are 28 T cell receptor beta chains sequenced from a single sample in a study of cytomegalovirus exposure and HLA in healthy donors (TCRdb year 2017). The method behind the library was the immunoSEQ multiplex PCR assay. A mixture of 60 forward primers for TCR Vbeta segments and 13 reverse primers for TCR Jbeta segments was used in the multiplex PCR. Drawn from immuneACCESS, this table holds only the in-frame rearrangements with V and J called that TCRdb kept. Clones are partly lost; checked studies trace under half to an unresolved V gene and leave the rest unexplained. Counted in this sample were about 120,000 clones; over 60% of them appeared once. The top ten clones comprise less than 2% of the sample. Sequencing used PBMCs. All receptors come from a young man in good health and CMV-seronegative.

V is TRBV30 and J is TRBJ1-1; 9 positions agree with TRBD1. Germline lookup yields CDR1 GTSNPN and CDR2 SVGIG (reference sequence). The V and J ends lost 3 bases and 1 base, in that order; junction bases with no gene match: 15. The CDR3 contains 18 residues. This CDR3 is CAWRTPGQGRRKNTEAFF. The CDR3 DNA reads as TGTGCCTGGAGGACTCCGGGACAGGGCCGGCGCAAGAACACTGAAGCTTTCTTT.

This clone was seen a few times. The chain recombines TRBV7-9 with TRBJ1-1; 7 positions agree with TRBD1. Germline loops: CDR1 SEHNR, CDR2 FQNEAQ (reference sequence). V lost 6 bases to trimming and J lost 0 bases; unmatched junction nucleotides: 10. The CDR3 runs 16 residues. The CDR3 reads CASRHDLTGLNTEAFF. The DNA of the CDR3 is TGTGCCAGCAGGCACGACCTGACAGGGTTGAACACTGAAGCTTTCTTT.

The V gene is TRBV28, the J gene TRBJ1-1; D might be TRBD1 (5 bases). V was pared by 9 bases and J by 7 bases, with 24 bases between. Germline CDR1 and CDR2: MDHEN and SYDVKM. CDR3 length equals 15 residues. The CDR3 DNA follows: TGTGCCAGTAAAATCCGGGACCCCGGGAGGGGTGAAGCTTTCTTT. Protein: CASKIRDPGRGEAFF.

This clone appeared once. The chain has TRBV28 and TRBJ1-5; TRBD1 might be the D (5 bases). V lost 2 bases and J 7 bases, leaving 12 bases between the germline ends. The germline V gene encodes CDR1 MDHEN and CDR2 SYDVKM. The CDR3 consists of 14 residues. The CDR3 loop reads CASSLPGGGQPQHF. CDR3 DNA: TGTGCCAGCAGTTTACCCGGGGGGGGACAGCCCCAGCATTTT.

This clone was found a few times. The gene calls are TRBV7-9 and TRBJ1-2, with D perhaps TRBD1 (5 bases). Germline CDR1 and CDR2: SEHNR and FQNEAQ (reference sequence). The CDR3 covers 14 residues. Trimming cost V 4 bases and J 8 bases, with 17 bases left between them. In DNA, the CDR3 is TGTGCCAGCAGCTGGGTAGGGGAAGTTCGGGGCTACACCTTC. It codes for CASSWVGEVRGYTF.

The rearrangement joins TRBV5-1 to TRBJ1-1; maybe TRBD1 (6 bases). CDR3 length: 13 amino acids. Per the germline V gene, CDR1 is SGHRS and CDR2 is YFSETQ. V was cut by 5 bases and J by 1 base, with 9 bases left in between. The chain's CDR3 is CASSRTENTEAFF. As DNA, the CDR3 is TGCGCCAGCAGTAGGACAGAGAACACTGAAGCTTTCTTT.

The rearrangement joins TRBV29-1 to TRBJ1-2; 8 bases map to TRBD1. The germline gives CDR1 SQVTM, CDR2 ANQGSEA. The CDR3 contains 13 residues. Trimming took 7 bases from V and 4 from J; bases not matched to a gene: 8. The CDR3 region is CSGTGGFGYGYTF. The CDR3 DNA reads TGCAGCGGAACAGGGGGATTTGGCTATGGCTACACCTTC.

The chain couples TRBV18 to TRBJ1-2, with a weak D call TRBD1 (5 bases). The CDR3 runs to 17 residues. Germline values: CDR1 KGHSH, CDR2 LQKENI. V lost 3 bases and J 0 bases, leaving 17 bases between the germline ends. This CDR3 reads CASSPSGGPGANYGYTF. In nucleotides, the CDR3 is TGTGCCAGCTCACCGTCCGGGGGACCCGGGGCTAACTATGGCTACACCTTC.

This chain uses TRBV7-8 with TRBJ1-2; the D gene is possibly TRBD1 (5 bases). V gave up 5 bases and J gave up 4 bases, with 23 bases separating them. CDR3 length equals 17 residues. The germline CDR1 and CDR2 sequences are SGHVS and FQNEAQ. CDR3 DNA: TGTGCCAGCAGCGCGACAGCGAATGCCGGGTTTAGCTATGGCTACACCTTC. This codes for CASSATANAGFSYGYTF.

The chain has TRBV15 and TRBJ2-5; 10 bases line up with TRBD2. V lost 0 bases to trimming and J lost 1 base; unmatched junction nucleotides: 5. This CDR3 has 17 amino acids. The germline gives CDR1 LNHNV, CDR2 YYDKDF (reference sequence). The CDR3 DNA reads TGTGCCACCAGCAGAGATCCTAGCGGGGGATTCCAAGAGACCCAGTACTTC. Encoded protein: CATSRDPSGGFQETQYF.

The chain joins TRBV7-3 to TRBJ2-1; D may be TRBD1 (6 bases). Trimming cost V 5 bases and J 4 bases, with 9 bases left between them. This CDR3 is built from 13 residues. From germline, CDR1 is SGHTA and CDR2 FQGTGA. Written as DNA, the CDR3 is TGTGCCAGCAGCGAAAGGGGGTACAATGAGCAGTTCTTC. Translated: CASSERGYNEQFF.

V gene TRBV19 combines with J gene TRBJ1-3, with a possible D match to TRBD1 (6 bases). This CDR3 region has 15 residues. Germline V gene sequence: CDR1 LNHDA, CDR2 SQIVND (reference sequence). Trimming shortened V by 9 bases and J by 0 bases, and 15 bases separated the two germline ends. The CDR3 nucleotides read TGTGCCAGCTCGACAGGCGTTATCTCTGGAAACACCATATATTTT. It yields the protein CASSTGVISGNTIYF.

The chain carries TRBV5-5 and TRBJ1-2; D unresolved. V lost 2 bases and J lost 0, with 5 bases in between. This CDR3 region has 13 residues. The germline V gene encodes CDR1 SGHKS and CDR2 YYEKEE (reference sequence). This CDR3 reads CASSLTPNYGYTF. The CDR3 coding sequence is TGTGCCAGCAGCTTAACTCCTAACTATGGCTACACCTTC.

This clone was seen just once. The CDR3 sequence is CASSSSWTSGRAYGYEQYF. CDR3 DNA sequence: TGTGCCAGCAGCTCCTCTTGGACTAGCGGGAGGGCCTACGGGTACGAGCAGTACTTC. The rearrangement joins TRBV7-9 to TRBJ2-7; 15 bases map to TRBD2. Per the germline V gene, CDR1 is SEHNR and CDR2 is FQNEAQ (reference sequence). The CDR3 consists of 19 residues. The V gene end was trimmed by 4 bases and the J gene end by 4 bases; junction bases not matched to a gene: 14.

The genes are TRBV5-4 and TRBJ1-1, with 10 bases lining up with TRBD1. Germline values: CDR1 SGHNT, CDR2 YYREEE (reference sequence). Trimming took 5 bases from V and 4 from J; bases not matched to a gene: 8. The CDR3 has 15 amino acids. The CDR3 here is CASRGRGDRGTEAFF. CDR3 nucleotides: TGTGCCAGCAGAGGGCGGGGGGACAGGGGCACTGAAGCTTTCTTT.

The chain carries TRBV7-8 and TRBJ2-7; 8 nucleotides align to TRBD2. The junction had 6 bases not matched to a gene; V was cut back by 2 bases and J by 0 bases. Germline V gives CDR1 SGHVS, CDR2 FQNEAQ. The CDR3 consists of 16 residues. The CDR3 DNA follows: TGTGCCAGCAGCTTACGGGGGGGCTATAGCTCCTACGAGCAGTACTTC. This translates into CASSLRGGYSSYEQYF. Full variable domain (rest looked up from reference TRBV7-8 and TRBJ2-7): GAGVSQSPRYKVAKRGQDVALRCDPISGHVSLFWYQQALGQGPEFLTYFQNEAQLDKSGLPSDRFFAERPEGSVSTLKIQRTQQEDSAVYLCASSLRGGYSSYEQYFGPGTRLTVT.

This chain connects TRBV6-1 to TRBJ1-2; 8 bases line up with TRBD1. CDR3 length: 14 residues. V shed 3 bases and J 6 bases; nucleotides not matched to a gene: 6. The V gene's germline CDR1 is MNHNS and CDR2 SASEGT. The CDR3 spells CASSERTGWDGYTF. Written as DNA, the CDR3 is TGTGCCAGCAGTGAGAGGACAGGGTGGGATGGCTACACCTTC.

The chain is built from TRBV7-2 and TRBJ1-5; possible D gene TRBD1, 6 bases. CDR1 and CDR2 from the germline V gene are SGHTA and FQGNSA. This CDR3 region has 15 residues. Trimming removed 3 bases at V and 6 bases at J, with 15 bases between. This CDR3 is CASSLFTGRGQPQHF. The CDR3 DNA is TGTGCCAGCAGCTTGTTTACAGGGAGAGGTCAGCCCCAGCATTTT. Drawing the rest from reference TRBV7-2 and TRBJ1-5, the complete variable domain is GAGVSQSPSNKVTEKGKDVELRCDPISGHTALYWYRQSLGQGLEFLIYFQGNSAPDKSGLPSDRFSAERTGGSVSTLTIQRTQQEDSAVYLCASSLFTGRGQPQHFGDGTRLSIL.

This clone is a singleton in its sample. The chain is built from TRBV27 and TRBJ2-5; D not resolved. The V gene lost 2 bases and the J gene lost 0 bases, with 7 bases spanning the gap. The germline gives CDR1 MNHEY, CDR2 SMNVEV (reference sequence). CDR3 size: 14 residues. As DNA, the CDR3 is TGTGCCAGCAGTTTAAACGGTTACCAAGAGACCCAGTACTTC. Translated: CASSLNGYQETQYF.

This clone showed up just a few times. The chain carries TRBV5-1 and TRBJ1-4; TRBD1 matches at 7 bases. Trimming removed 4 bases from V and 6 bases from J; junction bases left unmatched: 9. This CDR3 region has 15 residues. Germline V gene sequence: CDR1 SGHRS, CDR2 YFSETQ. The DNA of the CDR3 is TGCGCCAGCAGCCTAAAGACAGGGTTATATGAAAAACTGTTTTTT. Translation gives CASSLKTGLYEKLFF.

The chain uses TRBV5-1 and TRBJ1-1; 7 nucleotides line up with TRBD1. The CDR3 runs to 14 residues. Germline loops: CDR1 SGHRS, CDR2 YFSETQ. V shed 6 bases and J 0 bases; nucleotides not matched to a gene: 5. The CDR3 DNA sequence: TGCGCCAGCACTAGGGACAGCCTGAACACTGAAGCTTTCTTT. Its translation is CASTRDSLNTEAFF.

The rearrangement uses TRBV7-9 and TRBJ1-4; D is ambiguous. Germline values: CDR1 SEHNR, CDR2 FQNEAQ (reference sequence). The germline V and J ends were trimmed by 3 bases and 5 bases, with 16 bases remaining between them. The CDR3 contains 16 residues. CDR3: CASSFHISLSNEKLFF. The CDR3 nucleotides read TGTGCCAGCAGCTTTCACATCTCACTATCAAATGAAAAACTGTTTTTT.

The CDR3 loop reads CASARDRVSYEQYF. The CDR3 nucleotides read TGTGCCAGCGCCCGGGACAGGGTCTCCTACGAGCAGTACTTC. J is TRBJ2-7 and V is TRBV6-5; 9 bases fit TRBD1. The V gene end was trimmed by 8 bases and the J gene end by 0 bases; junction bases not matched to a gene: 5. The germline V gene has CDR1 MNHEY and CDR2 SVGAGI. The CDR3 has 14 residues.

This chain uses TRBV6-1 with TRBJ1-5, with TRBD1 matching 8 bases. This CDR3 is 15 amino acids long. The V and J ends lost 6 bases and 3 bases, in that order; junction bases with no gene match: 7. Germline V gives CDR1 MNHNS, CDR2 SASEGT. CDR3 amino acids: CASRMTGADNQPQHF. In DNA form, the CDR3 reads TGTGCCAGCAGGATGACAGGGGCTGACAATCAGCCCCAGCATTTT.

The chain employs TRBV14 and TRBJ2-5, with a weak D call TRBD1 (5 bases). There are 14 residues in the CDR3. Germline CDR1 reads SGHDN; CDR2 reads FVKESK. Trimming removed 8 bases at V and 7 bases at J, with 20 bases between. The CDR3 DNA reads TGTGCCAGCCGGTGGGCTAAGGGGCACGGGACCCAGTACTTC. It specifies CASRWAKGHGTQYF.

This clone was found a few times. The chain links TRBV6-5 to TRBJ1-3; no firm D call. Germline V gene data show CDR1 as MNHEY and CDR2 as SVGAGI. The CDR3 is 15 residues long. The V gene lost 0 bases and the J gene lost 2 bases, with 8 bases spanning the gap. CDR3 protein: CASSYSGNTGNTIYF. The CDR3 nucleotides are TGTGCCAGCAGTTACTCGGGCAACACTGGAAACACCATATATTTT.

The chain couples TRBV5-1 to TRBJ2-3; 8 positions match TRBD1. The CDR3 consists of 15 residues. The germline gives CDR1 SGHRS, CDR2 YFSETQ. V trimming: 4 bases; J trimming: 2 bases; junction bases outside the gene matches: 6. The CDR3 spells CASSLRTGTTDTQYF. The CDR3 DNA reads TGCGCCAGCAGCCTCCGGACAGGGACCACAGATACGCAGTATTTT. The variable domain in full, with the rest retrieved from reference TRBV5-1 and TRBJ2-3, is KAGVTQTPRYLIKTRGQQVTLSCSPISGHRSVSWYQQTPGQGLQFLFEYFSETQRNKGNFPGRFSGRQFSNSRSEMNVSTLELGDSALYLCASSLRTGTTDTQYFGPGTRLTVL.

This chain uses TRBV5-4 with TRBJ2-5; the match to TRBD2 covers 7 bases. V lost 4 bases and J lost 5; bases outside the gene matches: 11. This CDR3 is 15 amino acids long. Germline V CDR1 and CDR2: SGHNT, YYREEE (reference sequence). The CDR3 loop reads CASSQTTSLMETQYF. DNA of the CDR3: TGTGCCAGCAGCCAGACGACTAGCTTGATGGAGACCCAGTACTTC.